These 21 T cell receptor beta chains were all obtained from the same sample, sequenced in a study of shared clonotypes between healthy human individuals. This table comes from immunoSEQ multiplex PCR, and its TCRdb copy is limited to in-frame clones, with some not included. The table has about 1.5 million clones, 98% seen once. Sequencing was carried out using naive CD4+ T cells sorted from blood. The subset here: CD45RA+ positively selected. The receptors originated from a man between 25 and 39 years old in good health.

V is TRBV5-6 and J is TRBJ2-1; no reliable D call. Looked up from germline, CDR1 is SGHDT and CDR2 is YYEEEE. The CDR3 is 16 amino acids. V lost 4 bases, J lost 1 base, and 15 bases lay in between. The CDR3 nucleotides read TGTGCCAGCAGCATAGCTCCAGAAGAATCCTACAATGAGCAGTTCTTC. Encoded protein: CASSIAPEESYNEQFF.

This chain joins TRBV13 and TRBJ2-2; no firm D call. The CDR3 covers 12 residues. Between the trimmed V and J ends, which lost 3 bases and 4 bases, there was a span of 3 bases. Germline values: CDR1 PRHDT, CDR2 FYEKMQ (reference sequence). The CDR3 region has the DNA TGTGCCAGCAGCTTCGGCACCGGGGAGCTGTTTTTT. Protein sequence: CASSFGTGELFF.

CDR3 sequence: CASSLWGLAGVETQYF. CDR3 in DNA: TGTGCCAGCAGCTTATGGGGGCTAGCGGGAGTGGAGACCCAGTACTTC. This chain connects TRBV7-2 to TRBJ2-5; 10 positions match TRBD2. CDR1 and CDR2 (germline): SGHTA, FQGNSA. With 2 bases clipped from V and 5 bases from J, the junction kept 8 bases outside the gene matches. CDR3 length equals 16 residues.

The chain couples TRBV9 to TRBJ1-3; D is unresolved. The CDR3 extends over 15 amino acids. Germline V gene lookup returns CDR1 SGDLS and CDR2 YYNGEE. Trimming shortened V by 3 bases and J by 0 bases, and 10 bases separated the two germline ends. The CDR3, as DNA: TGTGCCAGCAGCGATAGGCCCAACTCTGGAAACACCATATATTTT. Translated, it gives CASSDRPNSGNTIYF. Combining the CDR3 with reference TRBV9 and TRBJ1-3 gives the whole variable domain DSGVTQTPKHLITATGQRVTLRCSPRSGDLSVYWYQQSLDQGLQFLIQYYNGEERAKGNILERFSAQQFPDLHSELNLSSLELGDSALYFCASSDRPNSGNTIYFGEGSWLTVV.

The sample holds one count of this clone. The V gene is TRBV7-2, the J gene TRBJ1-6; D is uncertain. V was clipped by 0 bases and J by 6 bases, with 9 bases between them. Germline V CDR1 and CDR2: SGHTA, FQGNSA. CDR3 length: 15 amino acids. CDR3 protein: CASSLAGGVNSPLHF. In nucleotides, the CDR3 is TGTGCCAGCAGCTTAGCGGGTGGGGTTAATTCACCCCTCCACTTT.

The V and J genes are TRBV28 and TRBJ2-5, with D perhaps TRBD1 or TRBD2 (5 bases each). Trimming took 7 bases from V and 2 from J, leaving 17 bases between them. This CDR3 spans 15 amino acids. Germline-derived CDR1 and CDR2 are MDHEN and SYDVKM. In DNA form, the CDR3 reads TGTGCCAGCACCCCCGGGGCAGGAGTACAAGAGACCCAGTACTTC. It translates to CASTPGAGVQETQYF.

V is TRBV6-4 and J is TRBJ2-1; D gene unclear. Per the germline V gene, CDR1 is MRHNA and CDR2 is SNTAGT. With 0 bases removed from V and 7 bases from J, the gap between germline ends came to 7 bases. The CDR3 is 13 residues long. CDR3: CASSDSRRNEQFF. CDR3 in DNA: TGTGCCAGCAGTGACTCTCGGCGGAATGAGCAGTTCTTC.

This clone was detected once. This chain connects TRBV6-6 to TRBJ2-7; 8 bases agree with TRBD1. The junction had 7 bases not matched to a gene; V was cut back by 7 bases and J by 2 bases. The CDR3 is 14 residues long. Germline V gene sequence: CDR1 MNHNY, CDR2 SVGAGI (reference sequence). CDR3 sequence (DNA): TGTGCCAGCAACTTTAGGACAGGGCCCTACGAGCAGTACTTC. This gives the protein CASNFRTGPYEQYF.

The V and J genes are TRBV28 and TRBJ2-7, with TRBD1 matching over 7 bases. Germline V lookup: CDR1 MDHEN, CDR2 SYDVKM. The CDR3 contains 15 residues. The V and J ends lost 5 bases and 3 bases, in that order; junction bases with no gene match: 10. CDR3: CASSQTGPGHYEQYF. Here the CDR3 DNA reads TGTGCCAGCAGTCAGACAGGGCCGGGCCACTACGAGCAGTACTTC.

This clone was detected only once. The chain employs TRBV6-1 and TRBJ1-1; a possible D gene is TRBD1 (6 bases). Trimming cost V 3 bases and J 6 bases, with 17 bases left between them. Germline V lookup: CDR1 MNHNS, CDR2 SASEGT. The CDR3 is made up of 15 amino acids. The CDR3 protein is CASSEQASRTAEAFF. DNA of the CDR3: TGTGCCAGCAGTGAGCAAGCATCGCGGACAGCTGAAGCTTTCTTT.

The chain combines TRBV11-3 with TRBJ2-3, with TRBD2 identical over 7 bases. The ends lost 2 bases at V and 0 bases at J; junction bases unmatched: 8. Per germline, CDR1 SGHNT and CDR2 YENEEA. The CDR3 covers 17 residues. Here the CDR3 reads CASSLRTSSGSTDTQYF. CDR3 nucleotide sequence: TGTGCCAGCAGCTTACGTACCTCTAGCGGTAGCACAGATACGCAGTATTTT.

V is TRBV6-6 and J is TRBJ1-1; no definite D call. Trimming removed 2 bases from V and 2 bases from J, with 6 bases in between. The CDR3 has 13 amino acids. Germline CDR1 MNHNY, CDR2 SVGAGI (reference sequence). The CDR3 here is CASSYITNTEAFF. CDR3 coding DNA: TGTGCCAGCAGTTACATAACAAACACTGAAGCTTTCTTT.

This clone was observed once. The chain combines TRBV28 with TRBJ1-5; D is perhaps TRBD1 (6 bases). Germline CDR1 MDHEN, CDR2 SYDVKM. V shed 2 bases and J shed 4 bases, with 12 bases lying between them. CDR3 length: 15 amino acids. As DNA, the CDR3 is TGTGCCAGCAGTTTAAGGTCGACAGGTAATCAGCCCCAGCATTTT. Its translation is CASSLRSTGNQPQHF.

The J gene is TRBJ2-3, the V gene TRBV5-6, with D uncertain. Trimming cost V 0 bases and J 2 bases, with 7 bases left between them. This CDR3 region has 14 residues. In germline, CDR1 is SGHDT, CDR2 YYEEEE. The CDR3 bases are TGTGCCAGCAGCTTGGGTATGGACACAGATACGCAGTATTTT. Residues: CASSLGMDTDTQYF.

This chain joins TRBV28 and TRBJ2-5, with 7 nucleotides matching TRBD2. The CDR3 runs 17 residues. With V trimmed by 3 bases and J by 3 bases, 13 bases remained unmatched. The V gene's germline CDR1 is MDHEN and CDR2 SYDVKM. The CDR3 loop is CASSLVGGPRWEETQYF. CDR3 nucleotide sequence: TGTGCCAGCAGTTTGGTGGGAGGGCCGAGGTGGGAAGAGACCCAGTACTTC.

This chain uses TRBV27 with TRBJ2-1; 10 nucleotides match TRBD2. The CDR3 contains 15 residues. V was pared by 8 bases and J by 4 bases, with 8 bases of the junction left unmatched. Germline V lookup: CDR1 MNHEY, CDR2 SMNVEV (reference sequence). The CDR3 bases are TGTGCCAGCCAACGAAGGACTAGCGGTTACAATGAGCAGTTCTTC. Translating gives CASQRRTSGYNEQFF.

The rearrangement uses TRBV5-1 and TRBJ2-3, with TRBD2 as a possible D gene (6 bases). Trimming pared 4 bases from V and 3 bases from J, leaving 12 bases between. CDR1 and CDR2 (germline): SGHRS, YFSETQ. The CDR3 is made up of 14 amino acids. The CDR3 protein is CASSGRRGTDTQYF. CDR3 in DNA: TGCGCCAGCAGCGGGAGGCGAGGGACAGATACGCAGTATTTT.

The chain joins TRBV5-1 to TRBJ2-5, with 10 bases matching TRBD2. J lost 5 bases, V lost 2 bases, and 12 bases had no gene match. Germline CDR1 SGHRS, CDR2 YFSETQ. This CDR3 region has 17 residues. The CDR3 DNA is TGCGCCAGCAGCTTTGGAGTGAGCGGGAGGGCCGATGAGACCCAGTACTTC. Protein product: CASSFGVSGRADETQYF.

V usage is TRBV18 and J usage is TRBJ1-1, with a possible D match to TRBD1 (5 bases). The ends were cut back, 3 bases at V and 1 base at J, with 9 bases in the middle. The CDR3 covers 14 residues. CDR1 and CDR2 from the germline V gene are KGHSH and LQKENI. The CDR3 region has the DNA TGTGCCAGCTCACCTCTGACAGAGAACACTGAAGCTTTCTTT. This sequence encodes CASSPLTENTEAFF.

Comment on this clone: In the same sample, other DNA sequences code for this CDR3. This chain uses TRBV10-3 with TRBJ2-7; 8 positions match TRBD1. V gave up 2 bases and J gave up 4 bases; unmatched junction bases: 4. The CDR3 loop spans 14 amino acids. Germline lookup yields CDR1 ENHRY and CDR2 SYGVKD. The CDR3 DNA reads TGTGCCATCAGTGAGAGGCAGGGGGCGTACGAGCAGTACTTC. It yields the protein CAISERQGAYEQYF.

CDR3 residues: CSVRDRDYGYTF. CDR3 nucleotide sequence: TGCAGCGTCAGGGACAGGGACTATGGCTACACCTTC. The genes are TRBV29-1 and TRBJ1-2; 9 bases line up with TRBD1. The CDR3 spans 12 residues. Germline values: CDR1 SQVTM, CDR2 ANQGSEA. The junction had 2 bases not matched to a gene; V was cut back by 6 bases and J by 3 bases.